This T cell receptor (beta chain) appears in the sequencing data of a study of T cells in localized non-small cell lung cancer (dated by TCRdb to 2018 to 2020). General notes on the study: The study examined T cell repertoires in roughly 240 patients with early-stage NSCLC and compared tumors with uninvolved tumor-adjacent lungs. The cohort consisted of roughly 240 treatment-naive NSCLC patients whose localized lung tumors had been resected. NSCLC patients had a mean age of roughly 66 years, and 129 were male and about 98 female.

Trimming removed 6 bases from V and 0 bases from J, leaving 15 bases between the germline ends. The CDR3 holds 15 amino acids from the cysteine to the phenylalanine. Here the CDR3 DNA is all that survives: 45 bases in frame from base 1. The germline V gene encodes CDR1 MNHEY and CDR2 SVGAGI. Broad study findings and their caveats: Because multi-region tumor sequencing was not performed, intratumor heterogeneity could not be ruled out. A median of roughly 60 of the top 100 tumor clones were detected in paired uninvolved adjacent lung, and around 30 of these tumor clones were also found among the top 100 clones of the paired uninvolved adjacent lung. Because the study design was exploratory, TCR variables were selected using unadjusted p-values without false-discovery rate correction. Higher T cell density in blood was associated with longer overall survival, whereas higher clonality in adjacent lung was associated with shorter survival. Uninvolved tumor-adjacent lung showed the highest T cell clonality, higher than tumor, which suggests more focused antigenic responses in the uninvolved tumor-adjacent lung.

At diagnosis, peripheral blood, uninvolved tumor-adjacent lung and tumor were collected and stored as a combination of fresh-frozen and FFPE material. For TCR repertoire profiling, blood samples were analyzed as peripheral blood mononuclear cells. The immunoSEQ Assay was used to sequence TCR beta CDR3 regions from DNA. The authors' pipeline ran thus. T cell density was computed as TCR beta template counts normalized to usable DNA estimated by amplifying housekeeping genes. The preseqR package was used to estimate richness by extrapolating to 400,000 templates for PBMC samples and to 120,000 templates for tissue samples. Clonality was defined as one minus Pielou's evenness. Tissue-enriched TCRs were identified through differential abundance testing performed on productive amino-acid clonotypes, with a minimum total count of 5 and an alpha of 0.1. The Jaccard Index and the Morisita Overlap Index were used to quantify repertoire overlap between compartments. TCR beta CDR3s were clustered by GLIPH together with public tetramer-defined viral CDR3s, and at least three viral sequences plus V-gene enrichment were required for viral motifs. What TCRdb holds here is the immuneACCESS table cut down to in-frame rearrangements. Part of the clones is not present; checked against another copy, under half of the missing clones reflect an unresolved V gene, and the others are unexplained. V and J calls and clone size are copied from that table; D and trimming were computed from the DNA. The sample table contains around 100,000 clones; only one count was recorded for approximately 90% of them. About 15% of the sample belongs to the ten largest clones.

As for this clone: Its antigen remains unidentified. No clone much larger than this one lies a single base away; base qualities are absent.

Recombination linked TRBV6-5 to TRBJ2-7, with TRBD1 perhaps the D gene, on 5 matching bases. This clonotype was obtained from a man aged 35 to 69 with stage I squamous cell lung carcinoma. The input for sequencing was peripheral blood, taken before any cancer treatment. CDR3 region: CASSRTGPFSYEQYF. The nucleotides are TGTGCCAGCAGCCGCACAGGACCCTTCTCCTACGAGCAGTACTTC.